The source of this T cell receptor (beta chain) is a study of T cells in Graves' hyperthyroidism and ophthalmopathy. Participants, patients aged 18 to 65, had newly diagnosed hyperthyroidism with a duration under 2 months. Those patients with uncontrolled infection, other autoimmune disease, pregnancy or lactation were excluded. The study's findings and limits: Classification by a 13 V-J model distinguished ophthalmopathy from stable hyperthyroidism. Clonotypes that were expanded in thyroid above 0.001 mostly appeared in blood too.

Per germline, CDR1 PRHDT and CDR2 FYEKMQ (reference sequence). Unmatched junction bases numbered 8, after V lost 7 bases and J lost 4 bases. The CDR3 is 15 amino acids. Amplification of TCR beta CDR3 regions was performed using RNA transcripts as template. The HTBI primer set drove a first-round RT-PCR of the TCR CDR3. In TCRdb, the multiplex PCR reads were re-called with MiXCR into one record per CDR3 protein. Of about 700,000 distinct CDR3 sequences listed, 11% to 15% were seen once; the top ten hold approximately 10%. This clonotype was seen a few times. What it binds is unknown. The J gene is TRBJ2-1, the V gene TRBV13; 9 bases fit TRBD2. This TCR was sampled from a woman aged 18-29 years with Graves' hyperthyroidism. The sample taken for sequencing was blood. The CDR3 nucleotides read TGTGCCAGCAAGACTAGCGGTGTCCCGTACAATGAGCAGTTCTTC. Protein sequence: CASKTSGVPYNEQFF.